What follows are 9 T cell receptor beta chains derived from one specimen sequenced in a study of cytomegalovirus exposure and HLA in healthy donors. PCR used 60 Vbeta primers and 13 Jbeta primers. Only in-frame clones appear in the TCRdb table, and some are missing; sequencing was by immunoSEQ multiplex PCR. This table has 100,000 to 150,000 clones, roughly 82% appearing once. The sample comprised PBMCs. The receptors were gathered from a male donor in good health and CMV-seropositive.

The chain uses TRBV2 and TRBJ1-4; TRBD1 might be the D (6 bases). This CDR3 is 14 amino acids long. Germline lookup yields CDR1 SNHLY and CDR2 FYNNEI. Trimming shortened V by 5 bases and J by 3 bases, and 10 bases separated the two germline ends. The CDR3 loop is CASSTQGSNEKLFF. CDR3 bases: TGTGCCAGCAGTACACAGGGTTCTAATGAAAAACTGTTTTTT.

The chain has TRBV7-2 and TRBJ2-7; 8 bases are a match to TRBD1. This CDR3 spans 12 amino acids. The junction had 3 bases not matched to a gene; V was cut back by 5 bases and J by 6 bases. Germline V gives CDR1 SGHTA, CDR2 FQGNSA. The CDR3 DNA follows: TGTGCCAGCAGCATGACAGGGGTCGAGCAGTACTTC. Its protein is CASSMTGVEQYF.

On this clone itself: At the DNA level, this CDR3 is encoded by other sequences in the same sample as well. The V and J genes are TRBV19 and TRBJ2-2, with TRBD1 as a possible D gene (6 bases). The V gene lost 3 bases and the J gene lost 4 bases, with 9 bases spanning the gap. There are 14 residues in the CDR3. Germline V gives CDR1 LNHDA, CDR2 SQIVND (reference sequence). CDR3 in DNA: TGTGCCAGTAGTATTTCCAGGGGCACCGGGGAGCTGTTTTTT. Translation gives CASSISRGTGELFF.

This clone was picked up a small number of times. The rearrangement links TRBV5-6 to TRBJ1-2; the D gene is possibly TRBD1 (6 bases). From germline, CDR1 is SGHDT and CDR2 YYEEEE. The CDR3 loop spans 13 amino acids. The ends were cut back, 4 bases at V and 4 bases at J, with 11 bases in the middle. CDR3 DNA: TGTGCCAGCAGCGAGATGACAGGCTATGGCTACACCTTC. It translates to CASSEMTGYGYTF.

This chain joins TRBV7-2 and TRBJ2-7, with TRBD2 matching over 15 bases. The CDR3 spans 15 residues. Germline V lookup: CDR1 SGHTA, CDR2 FQGNSA. V was pared by 5 bases and J by 4 bases, with 3 bases of the junction left unmatched. CDR3 DNA sequence: TGTGCCAGCAGCATCGGGACTAGCGGGAGGTACGAGCAGTACTTC. Its protein product is CASSIGTSGRYEQYF.

This rearrangement joins TRBV6-4 to TRBJ2-3, with TRBD2 as a possible D gene (5 bases). Trimming pared 8 bases from V and 1 base from J, leaving 13 bases between. CDR1 is MRHNA and CDR2 is SNTAGT in the germline V gene. There are 14 residues in the CDR3. The CDR3 nucleotides read TGTGCCAGCCCCATGTGGGGAGGCACAGATACGCAGTATTTT. Amino acids: CASPMWGGTDTQYF.

The J gene is TRBJ2-3, the V gene TRBV9; D gene unclear. V lost 3 bases, J lost 5 bases, and 4 bases lay in between. In germline, CDR1 is SGDLS, CDR2 YYNGEE. The CDR3 loop spans 11 amino acids. CDR3 loop: CASSAVDTQYF. CDR3 DNA sequence: TGTGCCAGCAGCGCAGTAGATACGCAGTATTTT.

In its sample, this clone was seen a few times. V is TRBV5-4 and J is TRBJ2-1; maybe TRBD2 (5 bases). Per germline, CDR1 SGHNT and CDR2 YYREEE (reference sequence). The CDR3 is 14 residues long. The germline V and J ends were trimmed by 0 bases and 11 bases, with 15 bases remaining between them. The CDR3 DNA follows: TGTGCCAGCAGCTTGGCGCAGCGGCCAAGCCAGCAGTTCTTC. As protein: CASSLAQRPSQQFF.

The rearrangement joins TRBV4-3 to TRBJ2-3, with D perhaps matching TRBD2 (5 bases). Germline CDR1 is LGHNA and CDR2 is YSLEER. This CDR3 is 16 amino acids long. Trimming cost V 4 bases and J 3 bases, with 17 bases left between them. CDR3: CASSPSGIAETDTQYF. The CDR3 bases are TGCGCCAGCAGCCCCTCGGGGATTGCCGAAACAGATACGCAGTATTTT.